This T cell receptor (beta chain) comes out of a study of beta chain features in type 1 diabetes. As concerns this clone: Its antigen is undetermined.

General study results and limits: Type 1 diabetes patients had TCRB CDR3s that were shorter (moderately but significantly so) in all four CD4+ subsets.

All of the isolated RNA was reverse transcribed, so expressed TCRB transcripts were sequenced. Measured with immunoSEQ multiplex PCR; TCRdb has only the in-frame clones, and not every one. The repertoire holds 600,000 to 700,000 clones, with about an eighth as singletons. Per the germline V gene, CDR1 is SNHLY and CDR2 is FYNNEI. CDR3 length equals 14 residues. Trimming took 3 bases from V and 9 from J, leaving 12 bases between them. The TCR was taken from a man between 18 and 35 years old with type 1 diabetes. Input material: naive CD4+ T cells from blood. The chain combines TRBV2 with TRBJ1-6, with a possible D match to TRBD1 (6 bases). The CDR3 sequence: CASSEYRESSPLHF. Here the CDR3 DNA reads TGTGCCAGCAGTGAGTACAGGGAGAGTTCACCCCTCCACTTT.